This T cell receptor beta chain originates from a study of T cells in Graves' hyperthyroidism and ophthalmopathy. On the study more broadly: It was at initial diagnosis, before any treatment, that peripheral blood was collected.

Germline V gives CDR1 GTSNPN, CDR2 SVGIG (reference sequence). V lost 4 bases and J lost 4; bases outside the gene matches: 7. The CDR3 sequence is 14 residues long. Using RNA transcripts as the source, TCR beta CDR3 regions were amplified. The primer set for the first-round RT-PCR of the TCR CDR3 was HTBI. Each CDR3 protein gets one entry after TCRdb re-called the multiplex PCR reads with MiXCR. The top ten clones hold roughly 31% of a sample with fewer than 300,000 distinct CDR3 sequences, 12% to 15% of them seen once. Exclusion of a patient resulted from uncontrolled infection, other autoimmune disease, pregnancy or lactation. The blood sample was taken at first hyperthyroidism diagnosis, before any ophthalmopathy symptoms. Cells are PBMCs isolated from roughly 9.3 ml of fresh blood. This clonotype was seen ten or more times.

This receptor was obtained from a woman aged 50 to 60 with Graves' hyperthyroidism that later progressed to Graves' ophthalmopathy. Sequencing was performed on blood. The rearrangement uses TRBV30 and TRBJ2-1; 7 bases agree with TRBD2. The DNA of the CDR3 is TGTGCCTGGAACCGACTAGCTGGGTACAATGAGCAGTTCTTC. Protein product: CAWNRLAGYNEQFF.